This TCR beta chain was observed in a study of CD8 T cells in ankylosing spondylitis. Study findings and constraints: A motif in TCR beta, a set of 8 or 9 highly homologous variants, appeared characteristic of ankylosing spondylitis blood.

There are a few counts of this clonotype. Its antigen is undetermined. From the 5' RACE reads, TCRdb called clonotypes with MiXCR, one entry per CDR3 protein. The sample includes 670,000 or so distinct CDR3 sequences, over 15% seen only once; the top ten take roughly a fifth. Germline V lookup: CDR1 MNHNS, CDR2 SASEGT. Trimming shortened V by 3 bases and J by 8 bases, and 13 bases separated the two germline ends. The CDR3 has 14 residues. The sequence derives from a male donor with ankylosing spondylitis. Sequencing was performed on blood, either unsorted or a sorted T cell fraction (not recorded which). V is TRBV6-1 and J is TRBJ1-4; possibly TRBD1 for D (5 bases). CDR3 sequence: CASSDRGVWEKLFF. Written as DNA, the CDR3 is TGTGCCAGCAGTGATAGAGGGGTATGGGAAAAACTGTTTTTT.